What follows are 11 T cell receptor beta chains derived from one specimen sequenced in a study of Ad26.COV2.S vaccination and SARS-CoV-2 variants. Treatment here: some 19 received Ad26.COV2.S at low or high dose, single or two shots; a few received placebo; per-sample allocation not given. Sampling occurred on day 63 after the first vaccine or placebo injection. Repertoires were generated with immunoSEQ multiplex PCR, while TCRdb's copy carries only in-frame clones and drops some. The table lists roughly 500,000 clones, around 85% of them singletons. The source was peripheral blood, collected in a trial of Ad26.COV2.S vaccine versus placebo. These receptors originate from a person between 18 and 65 years old who received the Ad26.COV2.S COVID-19 vaccine or a placebo.

V usage is TRBV11-3 and J usage is TRBJ2-3; D assignment may be TRBD1 or TRBD2 (7 bases each). The germline CDR1 and CDR2 sequences are SGHNT and YENEEA. Trimming pared 5 bases from V and 5 bases from J, leaving 11 bases between. The CDR3 runs to 13 residues. CDR3 DNA: TGTGCCAGCAGCCAGGGGGGGGTAGATACGCAGTATTTT. The encoded protein is CASSQGGVDTQYF.

The chain recombines TRBV10-3 with TRBJ2-7, with D maybe TRBD2 (5 bases). Trimming stripped 10 bases from V and 0 bases from J, with 13 bases between. Germline lookup yields CDR1 ENHRY and CDR2 SYGVKD. This CDR3 spans 13 amino acids. CDR3 region: CASATSSSYEQYF. CDR3 bases: TGTGCCAGCGCCACTAGTAGCTCCTACGAGCAGTACTTC.

V usage is TRBV14 and J usage is TRBJ2-5; possibly TRBD1 for D (5 bases). Per the germline V gene, CDR1 is SGHDN and CDR2 is FVKESK. The CDR3 has 15 residues. Trimming left V 3 bases short and J 5 bases short, with 16 bases between. CDR3 bases: TGTGCCAGCAGCCACCTGACAGAGCCCGGGGAGACCCAGTACTTC. Amino acids: CASSHLTEPGETQYF.

V is TRBV24-1 and J is TRBJ2-3; D gene uncertain. This CDR3 comprises 14 residues. Trimming removed 6 bases at V and 2 bases at J, with 11 bases between. Germline-derived CDR1 and CDR2 are KGHDR and SFDVKD. In nucleotides, the CDR3 is TGTGCCACCAGTACCCCCAGCCCCACAGATACGCAGTATTTT. Its translation: CATSTPSPTDTQYF.

CDR3 in DNA: TGTGCCAGCAGCGTCCGGGGTGCACCCTACGAGCAGTACTTC. It is translated as CASSVRGAPYEQYF. The J gene is TRBJ2-7, the V gene TRBV9; a weak D match, TRBD2 (5 bases). Germline-derived CDR1 and CDR2 are SGDLS and YYNGEE. The length of the CDR3 is 14 residues. V lost 2 bases and J lost 2, with 11 bases in between.

The rearrangement uses TRBV6-2 or TRBV6-3 and TRBJ2-1; 9 bases line up with TRBD2. With 5 bases clipped from V and 1 base from J, the junction kept 6 bases outside the gene matches. In germline, CDR1 is MNHEY, CDR2 SVGEGT. The CDR3 spans 16 residues. In DNA form, the CDR3 reads TGTGCCAGCAGTCCATTAGCGGGAGCGTCCTACAATGAGCAGTTCTTC. Translation gives CASSPLAGASYNEQFF.

V is TRBV5-6 and J is TRBJ1-5; unclear D gene. The CDR3 has 12 residues. Trimming shortened V by 0 bases and J by 6 bases, and 4 bases separated the two germline ends. CDR1 is SGHDT, CDR2 YYEEEE, per germline. DNA for the CDR3: TGTGCCAGCAGCTTGGTGGGTCAGCCCCAGCATTTT. Translation gives CASSLVGQPQHF.

CDR3 sequence (DNA): TGTGCCAGCAGCTCCGGGACAGGGGGCTGGGGCTACACCTTC. Its translation is CASSSGTGGWGYTF. V and J are TRBV7-2 and TRBJ1-2; 12 nucleotides agree with TRBD1. The junction had 5 bases not matched to a gene; V was cut back by 4 bases and J by 8 bases. The CDR3 consists of 14 residues. CDR1 is SGHTA and CDR2 is FQGNSA in the germline V gene. Combining the CDR3 with reference TRBV7-2 and TRBJ1-2 gives the whole variable domain GAGVSQSPSNKVTEKGKDVELRCDPISGHTALYWYRQSLGQGLEFLIYFQGNSAPDKSGLPSDRFSAERTGGSVSTLTIQRTQQEDSAVYLCASSSGTGGWGYTFGSGTRLTVV.

Points on this clone: Other DNA sequences within the sample encode an identical CDR3. This sequence joins TRBV18 and TRBJ2-1; the D is unclear. CDR3 length: 15 amino acids. Germline V lookup: CDR1 KGHSH, CDR2 LQKENI. V lost 1 base and J lost 0, with 7 bases in between. DNA of the CDR3: TGTGCCAGCTCACCACTGAAAAGCTCCTACAATGAGCAGTTCTTC. Amino acids: CASSPLKSSYNEQFF.

V gene TRBV5-1 combines with J gene TRBJ2-3; no clear D. This CDR3 is built from 15 residues. Germline CDR1 reads SGHRS; CDR2 reads YFSETQ. V was clipped by 5 bases and J by 2 bases, with 15 bases between them. CDR3 DNA sequence: TGCGCCAGCAGTCCTCCTCGGACCCACACAGATACGCAGTATTTT. It is translated as CASSPPRTHTDTQYF.

The chain recombines TRBV19 with TRBJ1-6, with a weak D call TRBD1 (6 bases). Germline CDR1 and CDR2: LNHDA and SQIVND (reference sequence). The CDR3 runs 15 residues. V dropped 6 bases and J dropped 5 bases, with 14 bases sitting between them. CDR3 amino acids: CASRDRSSDNSPLHF. The CDR3, as DNA: TGTGCCAGTAGAGACAGGTCGAGTGATAATTCACCCCTCCACTTT.